The rows below give T cell receptor beta chains drawn from one sample of a study of cytomegalovirus exposure and HLA in healthy donors. Produced via immunoSEQ multiplex PCR; TCRdb's table is partial and in-frame only. The repertoire has fewer than 200,000 clones, approximately 75% of them found once; the top ten carry roughly 1.6%. Sequencing was performed on PBMCs. The receptors come from a girl aged 10 to 17 in good health and CMV-seronegative. CDR3s include the opening cysteine and the closing phenylalanine or tryptophan. Each record gives: J gene, CDR3 length, D gene, V gene, clone size, CDR3 DNA, CDR3 protein. The D gene is left open where the match is weak. Not every row has a clone size; where given, it reads once, few, many or a size class.

>TRBJ1-2|18|TRBD1|TRBV7-9|-
TGTGCCAGCAGCCGGGACAGCCTCGAAACCCACCCTAACTATGGCTACACCTTC
CASSRDSLETHPNYGYTF
>TRBJ2-7|13|-|TRBV5-4|-
TGTGCCACCAGGGTGGCGGGGCCTTACGAGCAGTACTTC
CATRVAGPYEQYF
>TRBJ2-7|14|TRBD2|TRBV29-1|-
TGCAGCGTACATGGACTAGCGGGGGCTGACGAGCAGTACTTC
CSVHGLAGADEQYF
>TRBJ2-3|17|TRBD2|TRBV7-3|-
TGTGCCAGCAGCTTCGGGTTGGGCGGGGGTCGAAGGGATACGCAGTATTTT
CASSFGLGGGRRDTQYF
>TRBJ2-2|18|TRBD1|TRBV18|-
TGTGCCAGCTCACCACCCGGTACTCGACAGGGCAACACCGGGGAGCTGTTTTTT
CASSPPGTRQGNTGELFF
>TRBJ1-1|13|TRBD1|TRBV30|once
TGTGCCTGCTACTGGACAGGGAACACCGAAGCTTTCTTT
CACYWTGNTEAFF
>TRBJ2-7|14|-|TRBV27|-
TGTGCCAGCAGTCTCTTTAGCGGCTCCTACGAGCAGTACTTC
CASSLFSGSYEQYF
>TRBJ1-1|14|-|TRBV7-4|-
TGTGCCAGCAGCTTAGGGCCGGGAAACACTGAAGCTTTCTTT
CASSLGPGNTEAFF
>TRBJ1-2|15|TRBD1|TRBV19|-
TGTGCCAGTACTGGGACAGGGGTGACTAACTATGGCTACACCTTC
CASTGTGVTNYGYTF
>TRBJ2-7|17|-|TRBV7-9|-
TGTGCCAGCAGTAGCCTTGCAGGGTACAGGAGCTCTTACGAGCAGTACTTC
CASSSLAGYRSSYEQYF
>TRBJ2-5|15|-|TRBV11-2|-
TGTGCCAGCAGCTTGGGGGGCAGGGGGACAGAGACCCAGTACTTC
CASSLGGRGTETQYF
>TRBJ1-2|13|-|TRBV5-5|-
TGTGCCAGCAGTTCTGACGGACTGTATGGCTACACCTTC
CASSSDGLYGYTF
>TRBJ1-5|14|TRBD1|TRBV6-6|-
TGTGCCAGCAGTTCCGACAGGGGCAATCAGCCCCAGCATTTT
CASSSDRGNQPQHF
>TRBJ1-2|13|-|TRBV10-3|-
TGTGCCACCCAGGACAGCGTAGTAGGAGGCTACACCTTC
CATQDSVVGGYTF
>TRBJ2-7|13|TRBD2|TRBV6-5|-
TGTGCCAGCCGAAATGGGGGGGATTACGAGCAGTACTTC
CASRNGGDYEQYF
>TRBJ1-1|13|TRBD1|TRBV11-2|-
TGTGCCAGCAGCAGACAGGGGTACACTGAAGCTTTCTTT
CASSRQGYTEAFF
>TRBJ1-4|14|TRBD1|TRBV5-1|-
TGCGCCAGCAGGAAGGGGACAGGGGGTGAAAAACTGTTTTTT
CASRKGTGGEKLFF
>TRBJ2-1|16|TRBD1|TRBV10-3|-
TGTGCCATCAGTGACTCTTTGACAGGGGGAGAAAATGAGCAGTTCTTC
CAISDSLTGGENEQFF
>TRBJ2-7|17|-|TRBV25-1|-
TGTGCCAGCAGTGAGATTACAGGGCTTCCTACCTCCTACGAGCAGTACTTC
CASSEITGLPTSYEQYF
>TRBJ2-2|17|TRBD2|TRBV9|once
TGTGCCAGCCACGTAGGGGCGGGGGGCTCAAACACCGGGGAGCTGTTTTTT
CASHVGAGGSNTGELFF
>TRBJ1-2|14|-|TRBV29-1|-
TGCAGCGTTGATCCGGAGCGGCCGGGGAATGGCTACACCTTC
CSVDPERPGNGYTF
>TRBJ2-5|14|-|TRBV29-1|once
TGCAGCGTTGAAGATCCGGGTGGCGGGGAGACCCAGTACTTC
CSVEDPGGGETQYF
>TRBJ1-6|13|-|TRBV6-6|few
TGTGCCAGCAGATACGCAGGGAATTCACCCCTCCACTTT
CASRYAGNSPLHF
>TRBJ1-1|16|TRBD1|TRBV2|-
TGTGCCAGCAGTACGGGACAGGGGGGCGGGAGCACTGAAGCTTTCTTT
CASSTGQGGGSTEAFF
>TRBJ2-5|12|-|TRBV2|-
TGTGCCAGTGGAGGGGGCGAAGAGACCCAGTACTTC
CASGGGEETQYF
>TRBJ2-7|13|-|TRBV19|-
TGTGCCAGTAGTATAGGGGGAGGCTACGAGCAGTACTTC
CASSIGGGYEQYF
>TRBJ2-1|19|TRBD2|TRBV5-1|few
TGCGCCAGCAGCCGTGGACCGGGAGGACCACAGGCCCCCGTGAATGAGCAGTTCTTC
CASSRGPGGPQAPVNEQFF
>TRBJ2-2|14|-|TRBV2|-
TGTGCCAGCAGTGTAGAACTACCACCCGGGGAGCTGTTTTTT
CASSVELPPGELFF
>TRBJ1-2|15|TRBD1|TRBV30|once
TGTGCCTGGACCTCCCGGGGACAGGGGCACTATGGCTACACCTTC
CAWTSRGQGHYGYTF
>TRBJ1-2|13|-|TRBV27|-
TGTGCCAGCAGCAGTTCCTTCTACTATGGCTACACCTTC
CASSSSFYYGYTF
>TRBJ1-2|13|-|TRBV6-1|-
TGTGCCAGCAGTAACCCTGGGGCATATGGCTACACCTTC
CASSNPGAYGYTF
>TRBJ2-1|12|-|TRBV5-1|-
TGCGCCAGCAGCGGCAACATCGATGAGCAGTTCTTC
CASSGNIDEQFF
>TRBJ2-5|15|-|TRBV28|-
TGTGCCAGCAGTTTAACGGGTCAGGGGTGGGAGACCCAGTACTTC
CASSLTGQGWETQYF
>TRBJ2-2|15|TRBD1|TRBV6-5|-
TGTGCCAGCAGTTACTCAACAGGGGAATACGGGGAGCTGTTTTTT
CASSYSTGEYGELFF
>TRBJ1-2|15|-|TRBV9|-
TGTGCCAGCAGCGTAGTGGGGGCAGGGCTTGAGGGCTACACCTTC
CASSVVGAGLEGYTF
>TRBJ1-5|17|TRBD1|TRBV2|-
TGTGCCAGCAGTAATAGGGACAGGGCATATAGCAATCAGCCCCAGCATTTT
CASSNRDRAYSNQPQHF
>TRBJ1-2|16|-|TRBV4-1|-
TGCGCCAGCAGCCAGCCGGGACAAATAATCTCCTATGGCTACACCTTC
CASSQPGQIISYGYTF
>TRBJ1-6|15|-|TRBV19|-
TGTGCCAGTAGCAACCTAGGGGGAAGGGGTTCACCCCTCCACTTT
CASSNLGGRGSPLHF
>TRBJ2-7|13|-|TRBV2|-
TGTGCCAGCAAATCTACCGGGGCCTACGAGCAGTACTTC
CASKSTGAYEQYF
>TRBJ2-1|15|TRBD2|TRBV19|-
TGTGCCAGTAGCATACAAGGGACTAGCGGCGGGGAGCAGTTCTTC
CASSIQGTSGGEQFF
>TRBJ1-4|15|-|TRBV15|few
TGTGCCACCAGCAGAGATGTGGGGCCTTGGGAAAAACTGTTTTTT
CATSRDVGPWEKLFF
>TRBJ2-7|15|TRBD1|TRBV6-1|few
TGTGCCAGCAGTGATTTGGGACAGAGCTCCTACGAGCAGTACTTC
CASSDLGQSSYEQYF
>TRBJ2-3|15|TRBD1|TRBV5-4|-
TGTGCCAGCAGCTTACAGGGGATTGGGACAGATACGCAGTATTTT
CASSLQGIGTDTQYF
>TRBJ1-5|16|TRBD1|TRBV7-8|few
TGTGCCAGCAGCCATAGTGGGACAGGGTTGGATCAGCCCCAGCATTTT
CASSHSGTGLDQPQHF
>TRBJ2-3|16|TRBD2|TRBV4-2|-
TGTGCCAGCAGCCAAGAACTAGCGGGGGGTGTAGATACGCAGTATTTT
CASSQELAGGVDTQYF
>TRBJ2-3|15|TRBD2|TRBV18|-
TGTGCCAGCTCACCACCGGGACTAGCGACAGATACGCAGTATTTT
CASSPPGLATDTQYF
>TRBJ1-3|16|-|TRBV9|-
TGTGCCAGCAGCGTAGGGGCGAAACCCTCTGGAAACACCATATATTTT
CASSVGAKPSGNTIYF
>TRBJ1-3|16|-|TRBV5-4|-
TGTGCCAGCAGCTTGTCGGGAGGGTCGAGAGGAAACACCATATATTTT
CASSLSGGSRGNTIYF
>TRBJ1-4|15|TRBD1|TRBV6-5|few
TGTGCCAGCAGCGATCCCAACAGGGGCGATGAAAAACTGTTTTTT
CASSDPNRGDEKLFF
>TRBJ1-1|14|-|TRBV6-5|-
TGTGCCAGCAGTGCATCGGGGAGGTCCACTGAAGCTTTCTTT
CASSASGRSTEAFF
>TRBJ2-3|15|TRBD1|TRBV7-2|-
TGTGCCAGCAGCTTAGTTGGACAGGGGAGAGATACGCAGTATTTT
CASSLVGQGRDTQYF
>TRBJ2-3|17|-|TRBV10-3|-
TGTGCCATCAGTGATCCGGGACAATTAAAGCCCACACATACGCAGTATTTT
CAISDPGQLKPTHTQYF
>TRBJ2-7|14|-|TRBV5-1|-
TGCGCCAGCAGAACACCCCTTCTCCCCTACGAGCAGTACTTC
CASRTPLLPYEQYF
>TRBJ1-4|17|TRBD1|TRBV7-9|-
TGTGCCAGCAGCCCCGGGGACAGGCTATTCATTAATGAAAAACTGTTTTTT
CASSPGDRLFINEKLFF
>TRBJ2-7|14|-|TRBV4-1|-
TGCGCCAGCAGCGCACAGAACGGGGGCTACGAGCAGTACTTC
CASSAQNGGYEQYF